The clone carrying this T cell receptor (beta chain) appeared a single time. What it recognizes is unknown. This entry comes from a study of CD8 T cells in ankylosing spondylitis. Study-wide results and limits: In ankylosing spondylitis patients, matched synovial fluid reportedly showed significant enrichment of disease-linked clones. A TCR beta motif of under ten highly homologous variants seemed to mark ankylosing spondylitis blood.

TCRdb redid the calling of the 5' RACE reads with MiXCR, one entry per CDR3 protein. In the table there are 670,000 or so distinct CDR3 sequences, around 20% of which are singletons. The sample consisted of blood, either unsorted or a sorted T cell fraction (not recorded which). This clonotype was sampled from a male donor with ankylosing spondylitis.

CDR3 in amino acids: CASSERVREKETQYF. Here the CDR3 DNA reads TGCGCCAGCAGCGAAAGGGTTCGAGAAAAAGAGACCCAGTACTTC. V gene TRBV4-1 combines with J gene TRBJ2-5; D is unclear. This CDR3 has 15 amino acids. Trimming took 5 bases from V and 3 from J, leaving 16 bases between them. The germline CDR1 and CDR2 sequences are MGHRA and YSYEKL.